The 26 T cell receptor beta chains given below trace back to one sample, sequenced in a study of blood T cell repertoires in COVID-19. Generated by immunoSEQ multiplex PCR, the TCRdb table keeps only in-frame clones and is missing some. The table includes about 270,000 clones, roughly 86% detected once. Sample: peripheral blood. The receptors were sampled from a man in his forties or fifties who had recovered from COVID-19.

V gene TRBV2 combines with J gene TRBJ2-1; 8 nucleotides line up with TRBD1. CDR1 and CDR2 from the germline V gene are SNHLY and FYNNEI. V was clipped by 10 bases and J by 4 bases; unmatched bases: 6. This CDR3 region has 13 residues. This chain's CDR3 is CATLGQEYNEQFF. In nucleotides, the CDR3 is TGTGCCACCCTGGGACAGGAGTACAATGAGCAGTTCTTC.

In its sample, this clone was seen once. The J gene is TRBJ1-1, the V gene TRBV28, with D maybe TRBD1 (6 bases). The CDR3 runs 16 residues. The germline gives CDR1 MDHEN, CDR2 SYDVKM. V was cut by 5 bases and J by 2 bases, with 18 bases left in between. CDR3 residues: CASSGQFLITNTEAFF. CDR3 in DNA: TGTGCCAGCAGTGGACAGTTCCTTATTACAAACACTGAAGCTTTCTTT. Supplemented by reference TRBV28 and TRBJ1-1, the full variable domain reads DVKVTQSSRYLVKRTGEKVFLECVQDMDHENMFWYRQDPGLGLRLIYFSYDVKMKEKGDIPEGYSVSREKKERFSLILESASTNQTSMYLCASSGQFLITNTEAFFGQGTRLTVV.

The chain joins TRBV27 to TRBJ1-2; no clear D. This CDR3 is built from 16 residues. The V end lost 8 bases, the J end lost 6 bases, and 25 bases lay between the germline ends. Germline values: CDR1 MNHEY, CDR2 SMNVEV (reference sequence). CDR3 in DNA: TGTGCCAGCGTTCGGAAGTCCCCCGAGCGCGGGGATGGCTACACCTTC. Protein product: CASVRKSPERGDGYTF.

This clone was seen only a few times. The V call is TRBV10-1, the J call TRBJ2-3, with TRBD2 matching 15 bases. Losses at the gene ends were 9 bases for V and 3 bases for J; bases not matched to a gene: 10. Looked up from germline, CDR1 is WNHNN and CDR2 is SYGVQD (reference sequence). There are 17 residues in the CDR3. CDR3 sequence reads: CARTTGTSGGITDTQYF. In DNA, the CDR3 is TGCGCCAGGACAACCGGGACTAGCGGGGGGATAACAGATACGCAGTATTTT.

J is TRBJ2-5 and V is TRBV5-1; D uncertain. The germline V gene has CDR1 SGHRS and CDR2 YFSETQ. With 2 bases removed from V and 0 bases from J, the gap between germline ends came to 11 bases. CDR3 length: 15 residues. CDR3 protein: CASSFGFSYQETQYF. The CDR3 DNA follows: TGCGCCAGCAGCTTCGGGTTCTCGTACCAAGAGACCCAGTACTTC.

The J gene is TRBJ2-7, the V gene TRBV10-3, with TRBD1 matching over 10 bases. Germline V gene lookup returns CDR1 ENHRY and CDR2 SYGVKD. The J segment lost 1 base and the V segment lost 10 bases, leaving 10 bases of the junction unmatched. The CDR3 spans 15 residues. The CDR3 protein is CATIPGQGSSYEQYF. CDR3 bases: TGTGCCACAATTCCGGGACAGGGGTCTTCCTACGAGCAGTACTTC.

This chain uses TRBV7-2 with TRBJ2-7; TRBD2 agrees at 11 bases. The germline CDR1 and CDR2 sequences are SGHTA and FQGNSA. This CDR3 comprises 15 residues. The V and J ends lost 2 bases and 4 bases, in that order; junction bases with no gene match: 4. The CDR3 sequence is CASSLSLAGGYEQYF. For the CDR3, the DNA is TGTGCCAGCAGCTTAAGCCTAGCGGGAGGTTACGAGCAGTACTTC.

The rearrangement links TRBV3-1 (or the pseudogene TRBV3-2) to TRBJ1-6, with TRBD1 as a possible D gene (5 bases). Trimming pared 2 bases from V and 8 bases from J, leaving 13 bases between. CDR1 LGHDT and CDR2 YNNKEL come from the germline V gene (reference sequence). The CDR3 contains 15 residues. This CDR3 reads CASSQKGPRDSPLHF. The CDR3 bases are TGTGCCAGCAGCCAAAAAGGGCCCAGGGATTCACCCCTCCACTTT.

The V gene is TRBV5-1, the J gene TRBJ2-5, with 7 bases lining up with TRBD1. This CDR3 spans 15 amino acids. Germline assignment: CDR1 SGHRS and CDR2 YFSETQ. The ends lost 0 bases at V and 2 bases at J; junction bases unmatched: 4. This CDR3 reads CASSLGQGWQETQYF. Written as DNA, the CDR3 is TGCGCCAGCAGCTTGGGACAGGGATGGCAAGAGACCCAGTACTTC.

The V gene is TRBV10-2, the J gene TRBJ1-2; 9 nucleotides agree with TRBD1. The CDR3 length is 14 residues. V was clipped by 6 bases and J by 5 bases; unmatched bases: 7. CDR1 and CDR2 (germline): WSHSY, SAAADI. The CDR3: CASSRDREQYGYTF. CDR3 nucleotide sequence: TGCGCCAGCAGCCGGGACAGGGAACAGTATGGCTACACCTTC.

The chain is built from TRBV6-5 and TRBJ2-1, with D possibly matching TRBD2 (7 bases). V gave up 7 bases and J gave up 10 bases, with 23 bases separating them. The CDR3 contains 15 residues. Germline values: CDR1 MNHEY, CDR2 SVGAGI. The CDR3 sequence is CASTHDGGALREQFF. The CDR3 DNA is TGTGCCAGCACCCATGATGGGGGGGCTTTACGGGAGCAGTTCTTC.

The chain is built from TRBV2 and TRBJ1-2, with TRBD1 matching over 8 bases. The germline V gene encodes CDR1 SNHLY and CDR2 FYNNEI. V was pared by 0 bases and J by 2 bases, with 11 bases of the junction left unmatched. This CDR3 region has 18 residues. CDR3 sequence reads: CASSEASDRVRINYGYTF. CDR3 DNA sequence: TGTGCCAGCAGTGAAGCCTCGGACAGGGTCCGCATAAACTATGGCTACACCTTC. Full variable domain (outside the CDR3, taken from reference TRBV2 and TRBJ1-2): EPEVTQTPSHQVTQMGQEVILRCVPISNHLYFYWYRQILGQKVEFLVSFYNNEISEKSEIFDDQFSVERPDGSNFTLKIRSTKLEDSAMYFCASSEASDRVRINYGYTFGSGTRLTVV.

The chain employs TRBV2 and TRBJ2-7; a possible D gene is TRBD2 (6 bases). Trimming removed 5 bases from V and 6 bases from J, with 14 bases in between. Looked up from germline, CDR1 is SNHLY and CDR2 is FYNNEI. The CDR3 consists of 13 residues. CDR3 sequence reads: CASSNSGTLEQYF. The CDR3 DNA reads TGTGCCAGCAGTAACTCCGGGACTCTCGAGCAGTACTTC.

The J gene is TRBJ2-5, the V gene TRBV7-8; perhaps TRBD2 as D (6 bases). This CDR3 has 13 residues. Trimming removed 1 base at V and 5 bases at J, with 8 bases between. Germline CDR1 SGHVS, CDR2 FQNEAQ. The CDR3: CASSLGGGETQYF. In DNA, the CDR3 is TGTGCCAGCAGCTTAGGAGGAGGGGAGACCCAGTACTTC.

This clone appeared a few times. The chain has TRBV11-3 and TRBJ1-6; D gene unclear. Germline V CDR1 and CDR2: SGHNT, YENEEA. The length of the CDR3 is 13 residues. The V end lost 5 bases, the J end lost 9 bases, and 11 bases lay between the germline ends. The CDR3 sequence: CASSLGRSSPLHF. In DNA, the CDR3 is TGTGCCAGCAGCCTAGGAAGGAGTTCACCCCTCCACTTT.

This chain uses TRBV30 with TRBJ2-1, with 10 nucleotides matching TRBD2. Germline CDR1 GTSNPN, CDR2 SVGIG (reference sequence). This CDR3 has 15 residues. J was trimmed by 9 bases and V by 0 bases; bases with no gene match: 8. The CDR3 DNA sequence: TGTGCCTGGAGTGTTCAAGCGGGAGGGGCGGGTGAGCAGTTCTTC. Encoded protein: CAWSVQAGGAGEQFF. The full variable domain, in which reference TRBV30 and TRBJ2-1 provide the parts outside the CDR3, is SQTIHQWPATLVQPVGSPLSLECTVEGTSNPNLYWYRQAAGRGLQLLFYSVGIGQISSEVPQNLSASRPQDRQFILSSKKLLLSDSGFYLCAWSVQAGGAGEQFFGPGTRLTVL.

J is TRBJ1-1 and V is TRBV18; D is undetermined. Germline CDR1 is KGHSH and CDR2 is LQKENI. V lost 1 base, J lost 0 bases, and 9 bases lay in between. The CDR3 covers 15 residues. The CDR3 coding sequence is TGTGCCAGCTCACCACGGGAGGCCCTGAACACTGAAGCTTTCTTT. This sequence encodes CASSPREALNTEAFF.

The rearrangement links TRBV7-9 to TRBJ2-2; 11 bases match TRBD2. The CDR3 has 15 residues. Germline V gene sequence: CDR1 SEHNR, CDR2 FQNEAQ (reference sequence). The ends lost 4 bases at V and 4 bases at J; junction bases unmatched: 2. This CDR3 is CASSWTSGPTGELFF. In DNA form, the CDR3 reads TGTGCCAGCAGCTGGACTAGCGGGCCCACCGGGGAGCTGTTTTTT. Variable domain in full (rest from reference TRBV7-9 and TRBJ2-2): DTGVSQNPRHKITKRGQNVTFRCDPISEHNRLYWYRQTLGQGPEFLTYFQNEAQLEKSRLLSDRFSAERPKGSFSTLEIQRTEQGDSAMYLCASSWTSGPTGELFFGEGSRLTVL.

V gene TRBV5-1 combines with J gene TRBJ2-2; 7 bases line up with TRBD1. Trimming at V came to 4 bases and at J to 6 bases, leaving 15 bases not matched to a gene. The CDR3 is 17 residues long. Per germline, CDR1 SGHRS and CDR2 YFSETQ. The CDR3 DNA reads TGCGCCAGCAGCGGATACTCCGGGACAGACCTGCCCGGGGAGCTGTTTTTT. Protein: CASSGYSGTDLPGELFF.

The J gene is TRBJ1-3, the V gene TRBV29-1, with 8 bases lining up with TRBD1. This CDR3 contains 14 residues. The ends lost 6 bases at V and 4 bases at J; junction bases unmatched: 8. The germline gives CDR1 SQVTM, CDR2 ANQGSEA. CDR3 residues: CSVVWTGRGNTIYF. In DNA form, the CDR3 reads TGCAGCGTAGTCTGGACAGGGCGAGGAAACACCATATATTTT.

This clone appeared a few times. V usage is TRBV7-9 and J usage is TRBJ2-7, with TRBD2 matching 7 bases. The CDR3 spans 16 residues. J lost 0 bases, V lost 5 bases, and 10 bases had no gene match. CDR1 is SEHNR and CDR2 is FQNEAQ in the germline V gene (reference sequence). CDR3 in DNA: TGTGCCAGCAGCCGTACTAGCGTAACTCCCTCCTACGAGCAGTACTTC. This sequence encodes CASSRTSVTPSYEQYF. The full variable domain, with the rest looked up from reference TRBV7-9 and TRBJ2-7, is DTGVSQNPRHKITKRGQNVTFRCDPISEHNRLYWYRQTLGQGPEFLTYFQNEAQLEKSRLLSDRFSAERPKGSFSTLEIQRTEQGDSAMYLCASSRTSVTPSYEQYFGPGTRLTVT.

The genes are TRBV11-2 and TRBJ1-6; D call uncertain. Per germline, CDR1 SGHAT and CDR2 FQNNGV. The V end lost 8 bases, the J end lost 9 bases, and 11 bases lay between the germline ends. The CDR3 loop spans 12 amino acids. This CDR3 is CASEVYGSPLHF. The CDR3 region has the DNA TGTGCCAGCGAGGTTTACGGTTCACCCCTCCACTTT.

This clone was counted once. CDR3 DNA sequence: TGCGCCAGCAGCCACTCATTACAGGGGTGGGGTACTGAAGCTTTCTTT. This gives the protein CASSHSLQGWGTEAFF. The chain combines TRBV4-3 with TRBJ1-1, with 7 bases fitting TRBD1. Germline lookup yields CDR1 LGHNA and CDR2 YSLEER. The V gene end was trimmed by 3 bases and the J gene end by 5 bases; junction bases not matched to a gene: 12. The CDR3 extends over 16 amino acids.

This clone appeared a single time. The chain couples TRBV15 to TRBJ2-7; no definite D call. The CDR3 has 14 amino acids. Germline V CDR1 and CDR2: LNHNV, YYDKDF (reference sequence). Trimming left V 2 bases short and J 3 bases short, with 11 bases between. The CDR3 loop reads CATSRNSRDYEQYF. The CDR3 coding sequence is TGTGCCACCAGCAGAAACTCACGAGACTACGAGCAGTACTTC. Full variable domain (remainder filled in from reference TRBV15 and TRBJ2-7): DAMVIQNPRYQVTQFGKPVTLSCSQTLNHNVMYWYQQKSSQAPKLLFHYYDKDFNNEADTPDNFQSRRPNTSFCFLDIRSPGLGDTAMYLCATSRNSRDYEQYFGPGTRLTVT.

This chain uses TRBV27 with TRBJ2-7, with 7 positions matching TRBD1. Germline V CDR1 and CDR2: MNHEY, SMNVEV (reference sequence). The CDR3 has 13 amino acids. Germline trimming cut 3 bases from V and 2 bases from J; bases unmatched to any gene: 1. The DNA of the CDR3 is TGTGCCAGCAGTTTTGACAGGGCCTACGAGCAGTACTTC. Protein: CASSFDRAYEQYF.

The chain has TRBV19 and TRBJ2-2; 8 bases are a match to TRBD2. V shed 10 bases, J shed 0 bases, and the junction held 4 bases outside the gene matches. Germline V CDR1 and CDR2: LNHDA, SQIVND (reference sequence). The CDR3 has 14 amino acids. In nucleotides, the CDR3 is TGTGCCACCAAGCGGGGGCCGAACACCGGGGAGCTGTTTTTT. Its protein is CATKRGPNTGELFF.